The rows below give T cell receptor beta chains drawn from one sample of a study of T cell repertoires in cytomegalovirus infection. TCRdb re-analysed the reads in MiXCR, keeping a single row per CDR3 protein. In the table there are 150,000 to 200,000 distinct CDR3 sequences, 17% of which are singletons. Sequencing used CD8+ T cells from PBMCs. Receptors originate from a human donor in good health (CMV status not recorded). Some clones in this sample may be carry-over from other donors' samples. The CDR3 runs from the conserved cysteine through the conserved F or W. A D gene is named only where the DNA matches it firmly. Some rows mark clone size as missing; the rest say once, few, many or name a class of expanded clone.

>NA|few|TRBJ1-1|TRBV7-2
TGTGCCACCCCGGACGGAACAGGGAACACTGAAGCTTTCTTT
CATPDGTGNTEAFF
>NA|NA|TRBJ2-2|TRBV28
TGTGCCAGCACGTCCCCCCGGACAGGGAGGGCCGGGGAGCTGTTTTTT
CASTSPRTGRAGELFF
>NA|many|TRBJ2-2|TRBV6-6
TGTGCCAGCAGTTACGGGCCCGGGGAGCTGTTTTTT
CASSYGPGELFF
>TRBD1|NA|TRBJ1-6|TRBV28
TGTGCCAGCAGTCCTCGACAGGGTTGGTCACCCCTCCACTTT
CASSPRQGWSPLHF
>TRBD2|few|TRBJ2-7|TRBV28
TGTGCCAGCAGTACACACCAGGGACTAGGCTACGAGCAGTACTTC
CASSTHQGLGYEQYF
>NA|NA|TRBJ2-7|TRBV12-3/TRBV12-4
TGTGCCAGCACCCCCGGCGGAGGGGTGAGCTACGAGCAGTACTTC
CASTPGGGVSYEQYF
>NA|NA|TRBJ2-2|TRBV6-2/TRBV6-3
TGTGCCAGCAAGGACGAAACGGAGGACACCGGGGAGCTGTTTTTT
CASKDETEDTGELFF
>TRBD1|few|TRBJ2-7|TRBV4-2
TGTGCCAGCAGCCAAGATGGCGTAGGACAGGGATCCTACGAGCAGTACTTC
CASSQDGVGQGSYEQYF
>TRBD1|NA|TRBJ1-1|TRBV28
TGTGCCAGCAGGATAGGACAGGGCCTTGAAGCTTTCTTT
CASRIGQGLEAFF
>NA|few|TRBJ1-1|TRBV28
TGTGCCAGCAGTTTATTGGGGGGCCGGAGGAACACTGAAGCTTTCTTT
CASSLLGGRRNTEAFF
>NA|NA|TRBJ2-1|TRBV4-1
TGCGCCAGCAGCCAAGATACGGCTATTGGCTCCTACAATGAGCAGTTCTTC
CASSQDTAIGSYNEQFF
>NA|NA|TRBJ2-7|TRBV20-1
TGCAGTGCTAGAGATGGGCAGGTCTACGAGCAGTACTTC
CSARDGQVYEQYF
>TRBD1|NA|TRBJ2-7|TRBV6-2/TRBV6-3
TGTGCCAGCAGTACCTCCGAGGACAGGGGTTACGAGCAGTACTTC
CASSTSEDRGYEQYF
>NA|NA|TRBJ1-1|TRBV28
TGTGCCAGCAGCTCCAGGAGTGCGGCGGCTGAAGCTTTCTTT
CASSSRSAAAEAFF
>NA|NA|TRBJ2-2|TRBV11-2
TGTGCCAGCAGCTTATTTTTGAGGGGTGACACCGGGGAGCTGTTTTTT
CASSLFLRGDTGELFF
>NA|NA|TRBJ2-7|TRBV7-2
TGTGCCAGCAGCTTTAGCGGTGGCTCCTACGAGCAGTACTTC
CASSFSGGSYEQYF
>NA|NA|TRBJ2-3|TRBV12-3/TRBV12-4
TGTGCCAGCAGAGATGGGACCGGCACAGATACGCAGTATTTT
CASRDGTGTDTQYF
>NA|NA|TRBJ1-2|TRBV29-1
TGCAGCGTTGATCGGCAGGAAGGTTCCTATGGCTACACCTTC
CSVDRQEGSYGYTF
>NA|few|TRBJ2-3|TRBV6-2/TRBV6-3
TGTGCCAGCAGCCTCGTGAAGAGCACAGATACGCAGTATTTT
CASSLVKSTDTQYF
>TRBD1|NA|TRBJ2-1|TRBV4-3
TGCGCCAGCAGCCAAGTCCGGACAGGACCGAATGAGCAGTTCTTC
CASSQVRTGPNEQFF
>NA|NA|TRBJ2-1|TRBV29-1
TGCAGCGTTCAAACTAGGGCCTCCTACAATGAGCAGTTCTTC
CSVQTRASYNEQFF
>TRBD2|NA|TRBJ2-3|TRBV13
TGTGCCAGCAGCTCCAGGCTAGCGGGAGATACGCAGTATTTT
CASSSRLAGDTQYF
>NA|NA|TRBJ2-3|TRBV6-1
TGTGCCAGCAGTGAAAGGGCCGGTGGAGATACGCAGTATTTT
CASSERAGGDTQYF
>NA|few|TRBJ1-5|TRBV7-2
TGTGCCAGCAGCAATAGGGACACGGGGATTGGACAGCCCCAGCATTTT
CASSNRDTGIGQPQHF
>TRBD2|NA|TRBJ2-7|TRBV6-2/TRBV6-3
TGTGCCAGCACTGACGGGGGGTACGAGCAGTACTTC
CASTDGGYEQYF
>NA|once|TRBJ1-2|TRBV7-2
TGTGCCAGCAGGGCAGGGGTTGGCTACACCTTC
CASRAGVGYTF
>TRBD2|many|TRBJ2-5|TRBV7-8
TGTGCCAGCAGCCTCCGACTAGCGGGAGGGGAAGAGACCCAGTACTTC
CASSLRLAGGEETQYF
>NA|few|TRBJ1-6|TRBV12-3/TRBV12-4
TGTGCCAGCTGTCAGGGTAGCGGCTCCTATAATTCACCCCTCCACTTT
CASCQGSGSYNSPLHF
>TRBD1|few|TRBJ2-6|TRBV19
TGTGCCAGTAGTAGGACAGGGGGCTCTGGGGCCAACGTCCTGACTTTC
CASSRTGGSGANVLTF
>NA|NA|TRBJ2-1|TRBV29-1
TGCAGCGTTGACGGCGGGCACAGCTCCTACAATGAGCAGTTCTTC
CSVDGGHSSYNEQFF
>TRBD2|NA|TRBJ2-1|TRBV7-2
TGTGCCAGCCGTGCTAGCGGGAAGGAGCAGTTCTTC
CASRASGKEQFF
>NA|NA|TRBJ1-3|TRBV7-2
TGTGCCAGCAGCCTCCGTATCACAGACTCTGGATACTCTGGAAACACCATATATTTT
CASSLRITDSGYSGNTIYF
>TRBD2|NA|TRBJ2-7|TRBV6-2/TRBV6-3
TGTGCCAGCTCCCGACCGGGACTAGCCTACGAGCAGTACTTC
CASSRPGLAYEQYF
>NA|NA|TRBJ1-1|TRBV6-6
TGTGCCAGCAGTCCCCCGGGTGAAGCTTTCTTT
CASSPPGEAFF
>TRBD1|NA|TRBJ2-3|TRBV6-2/TRBV6-3
TGTGCCAGCACCCTCCGACAGGGTAGCACAGATACGCAGTATTTT
CASTLRQGSTDTQYF
>TRBD2|NA|TRBJ2-1|TRBV20-1
TGCAGTGCTAGGCTGACTAGCGGGGGTAGCAATGAGCAGTTCTTC
CSARLTSGGSNEQFF
>TRBD2|NA|TRBJ2-7|TRBV7-9
TGTGCCAGCAGCTTTCCGCCCGGGACTAGCGGGAGTCGGTACGAGCAGTACTTC
CASSFPPGTSGSRYEQYF
>NA|NA|TRBJ2-1|TRBV7-2
TGTGCCAGCAGCCACCCCAATGCGGGGGAGCAGTTCTTC
CASSHPNAGEQFF
>NA|few|TRBJ2-5|TRBV20-1
TGCAGTGCTAGGGTCCCGGGGATAGCGGAAGAGACCCAGTACTTC
CSARVPGIAEETQYF
>NA|few|TRBJ2-5|TRBV9
TGTGCCAGCAGCGTGAGTCCGGACATTTATAATGGGGAGACCCAGTACTTC
CASSVSPDIYNGETQYF
>NA|NA|TRBJ2-7|TRBV2
TGTGCCAGCAGTGCAGTTCCCGGCTACGAGCAGTACTTC
CASSAVPGYEQYF
>TRBD2|many|TRBJ2-5|TRBV28
TGTGCCAGCAGCTTAGCGGGAGCGAGAGAGACCCAGTACTTC
CASSLAGARETQYF
>TRBD2|many|TRBJ2-7|TRBV6-1
TGTGCCAGCATCTGGACTAGCGGGACCTACGAGCAGTACTTC
CASIWTSGTYEQYF
>TRBD2|few|TRBJ2-3|TRBV28
TGTGCCAGCAGCCAGGGGGGACTAGCCGGATATACGCAGTATTTT
CASSQGGLAGYTQYF
>TRBD1|NA|TRBJ2-7|TRBV9
TGTGCCAGCAGCATCGGACAGGCTAGCTCCTACGAGCAGTACTTC
CASSIGQASSYEQYF
>NA|NA|TRBJ1-1|TRBV6-2/TRBV6-3
TGTGCCAGCAGCCTTAGTAACGTGGGCACTGAAGCTTTCTTT
CASSLSNVGTEAFF
>TRBD1|NA|TRBJ2-7|TRBV19
TGTGCCAGTAGTATAAGACAGGGGAGCTTTTCTTACGAGCAGTACTTC
CASSIRQGSFSYEQYF
>NA|many|TRBJ1-3|TRBV7-8
TGTGCCAGCAGCACTCGACAGTACAACACCATATATTTT
CASSTRQYNTIYF